This T cell receptor beta chain was captured in a study of CD8 T cells in Susac syndrome. Germline V gene data show CDR1 as GTSNPN and CDR2 as SVGIG (reference sequence). CDR3 length: 11 amino acids. V gave up 4 bases and J gave up 2 bases, with 5 bases separating them. RNA in amounts of 0.5 to 1 ug was reverse transcribed with random hexamers. Coverage of TCR beta CDR3 amplification by immunoSEQ multiplex PCR extended to 54 Vbeta and 13 Jbeta. TCRdb re-derived calls from the immunoSEQ multiplex PCR reads in MiXCR, one entry per CDR3 protein. The sample includes 180,000 or so distinct CDR3 sequences, approximately 94% seen only once; the top ten take more than 0.1%.

The TCR originated in a human donor in good health. Sequencing was carried out using CD4+ T cells from PBMCs. This chain uses TRBV30 with TRBJ1-1; D call uncertain. The CDR3 nucleotides read TGTGCCTGGAACGTTAACACTGAAGCTTTCTTT. Translating gives CAWNVNTEAFF. Filled out from reference TRBV30 and TRBJ1-1, the complete variable domain reads SQTIHQWPATLVQPVGSPLSLECTVEGTSNPNLYWYRQAAGRGLQLLFYSVGIGQISSEVPQNLSASRPQDRQFILSSKKLLLSDSGFYLCAWNVNTEAFFGQGTRLTVV.